This T cell receptor (beta chain) was documented in a study of identical twins (dated by TCRdb to about 2016). Background for the entire study: To test whether fetal clonotypes persist, the study used deep sequencing on TCR alpha and beta repertoires from monozygotic twins, unrelated adults of various ages, and cord blood. To rule out contamination, replicate twin experiments were performed at different times with different library preparation protocols. The full study reports these points: Fewer insertions were carried by abundant cord blood beta clonotypes, a similar but weaker trend appeared in young adult naive repertoires, and no such trend appeared in memory repertoires. Compared with coincidental sharing between unrelated individuals, an excess of low generation-probability sequences was observed among out-of-frame TCR alpha sequences shared between twins. The excess sharing between twins in beta out-of-frame sequences was weaker because fewer shared sequences reduced the signal-to-noise ratio. In monozygotic twins, out-of-frame TCR alpha sharing was systematically underestimated by recombination models, although the models agreed with sharing between unrelated individuals. Conclusions relied on cross-sectional statistical analysis, since the same donors could not be followed over many years. Zero-insertion analyses could be partly confounded by invariant T cells such as MAIT and iNKT, though diverse VJ usage argued against such confounding for most clonotypes.

Library generation was performed with 5' RACE. The sequencing machine was an Illumina HiSeq 2000. A universal primer binding site was introduced by template switching, and a unique molecular identifier was present in the final cDNA, enabling accurate counting of TCR cDNA molecules. Specific primers in the conserved constant-segment region were used to synthesize first-strand cDNA for TCR alpha and beta chains. To control for contamination, each cDNA library was double barcoded with a SMART-Mk sample barcode plus Illumina barcodes. TruSeq adapter sequences along with Illumina sample barcodes were introduced in two successive PCR steps. Sequencing of the TCR alpha and beta cDNA libraries was done on the Illumina HiSeq platform using custom primers. The published analysis was carried out like this. MiGEC processed the raw reads to extract unique molecular identifiers, while MiXCR was used to determine the CDR3 positions. Recombination models were inferred per individual with the repgenHMM and IGoR tools using an EM algorithm. Shared clonotype analysis was performed with the tcR package in R, normalizing sharing by the product of cloneset sizes. To study raw recombination without the effects of thymic and clonal selection, out-of-frame nonproductive sequences were analyzed. TCRdb reanalyzed the raw reads on its own, using fastp at Q25 for trimming and MiXCR for clone calling, and kept in-frame beta chains. All rows with the same CDR3 protein become a single entry with the most common DNA and genes. TCRdb's processing, not the study's, gives the V and J calls here. For this sample the table gives fewer than 250,000 distinct CDR3 sequences, of which 15% to 20% were detected only once. 40% of the sample belongs to the ten largest clones.

A distance of 13 bases separates the germline ends of V and J, which lose 5 bases and 3 bases respectively. The CDR3 numbers 15 residues from cysteine through phenylalanine. Here the CDR3 DNA is all that survives: 45 bases in frame from base 1. All donors were healthy Caucasians. The twin cohort comprised three pairs of female monozygotic twins, all aged about 18 to 29 years. CD4+ and CD8+ T cell populations were isolated with positive isolation kits from Invitrogen. A remark on this clonotype: Its antigen is unknown. Nothing much larger sits one base from this clone, and base qualities are not available.

In addition, the sample was reused for a study of T cells expressing NK-cell markers. Per the second study: Three sorted T-cell subsets (CD3+CD56+NKG2C+, CD3+CD56+NKG2C- and CD3+CD56-NKG2C+) from fewer than 10 donors had their TCR beta-chain repertoires profiled. Among the eight sequenced donors, only one was HCMV-seronegative, while the other seven were HCMV-seropositive. To restrict sorting to alphabetaTCR-expressing T cells, an anti-gammadeltaTCR antibody was added in several experiments. For several donors, the dominant CD3+CD56+NKG2C+ clonotypes were among the top 10 CD8+ clonotypes and accounted for roughly 1.0-7.5% of CD8+ T cells. Those dominant clonotypes were again the most abundant among CD3+CD56-NKG2C+ cells in a handful of donors, at about 28.3-60.1%. Whether the expanded NKG2C-expressing T cell clones were specific for HCMV antigens was left unclear. All eight donors whose samples were sequenced were randomly selected healthy volunteers, three of them men and five women. To determine HCMV serostatus, a commercial ELISA kit was used to detect HCMV-specific IgG in serum. MIGEC was used to demultiplex reads and group the reads by UMI, and MiTCR was used to assemble and quantify clonotypes. To remove erroneous sequences, TCR cDNA sequences were retained only when supported by two or more reads. Downstream repertoire analysis used the tcR package, and clonotypes were matched across fractions by CDR3 nucleotide sequence plus V segment. VDJmatch was used to annotate antigen specificity against VDJdb, with one amino acid substitution allowed in CDR3.

The TCR sequence derives from a woman aged 18 to 35 in good health. Sequencing was carried out using CD8+ T cells sorted from blood. The sequence is built from TRBV12-3 or TRBV12-4 and TRBJ2-2; a tentative D call is TRBD1 (6 bases match). CDR3 loop: CASSRTATHTGELFF. The sequenced DNA: TGTGCCAGCAGTAGGACAGCCACCCACACCGGGGAGCTGTTTTTT.